This TCR beta chain was documented in a study of vaccination and CD4 T cells after COVID-19. Study-wide findings and caveats: Only after vaccination were a median roughly 83% of convalescents' reactive clones seen. The median SARS-CoV-2-reactive clonotype number increased from around 19 to 38, without statistical significance.

Comments on this clonotype: The antigen remains unidentified.

Germline-derived CDR1 and CDR2 are SNHLY and FYNNEI. Trimming took off 8 bases at V and 6 bases at J, with 8 bases between the two ends. CDR3 length equals 12 residues. An Oncomine TCR Beta short-read assay was used to sequence the DNA from cultured CD4+ T cells. Genomic DNA was taken out of cultured CD4+ T cells by extraction. TCRdb re-called the PCR reads through MiXCR, storing one row per CDR3 protein. This sample has around 15,000 distinct CDR3 sequences, with under 75% found just once. The sample's treatment: roughly 10-day PBMC culture with coronavirus spike peptide pools or control peptides (ViraFEST assay).

This chain joins TRBV2 and TRBJ1-6; D is unresolved. This sequence originates from a human donor who had recovered from COVID-19. The sample was CD4+ T cells from blood, cultured in vitro. The CDR3 DNA is TGTGCCAGCGGGCAGATTAATTCACCCCTCCACTTT. Translation gives CASGQINSPLHF.